Listed below are T cell receptor beta chains from one sample, sequenced in a study of T cell responses to AZD1222 COVID-19 vaccine. TCRdb's table, derived via immunoSEQ multiplex PCR, lists solely in-frame clones and lacks some. Among 150,000 to 200,000 clones listed, around 92% were seen once. The sequences come from peripheral blood, collected on day 0 of AZD1222 vaccination. Receptor source: an adult in good health. The CDR3 runs from the conserved cysteine through the conserved F or W. The order of the fields is J gene, V gene, clone size, D gene, CDR3 DNA, CDR3 protein. The D gene is left open where the match is weak. The size entry is marked missing in some rows and otherwise reads once, few, many or a size class.

TRBJ2-7	TRBV4-1	-	-	TGCGCCAGCAGCCAAGACCACGGTGGGCTCTACGAGCAGTACTTC	CASSQDHGGLYEQYF
TRBJ1-5	TRBV13	-	-	TGTGCCAGCAGCTTGGTTAATCAGCCCCAGCATTTT	CASSLVNQPQHF
TRBJ2-7	TRBV27	-	TRBD2	TGTGCCAGCAGTTTATGGCTAGCGGGAGCCAGAGGCGAGCAGTACTTC	CASSLWLAGARGEQYF
TRBJ2-1	TRBV5-6	-	-	TGTGCCAGCAGCTTAGGGTCCATGGGCCGTGAGCAGTTCTTC	CASSLGSMGREQFF
TRBJ1-1	TRBV6-5	-	TRBD1	TGTGCCAGCAGTTCCCGGGACAGGGGGCACACTGAAGCTTTCTTT	CASSSRDRGHTEAFF
TRBJ1-5	TRBV1	-	-	TGCACCAGCAGCCAAGATACCCCCCAATCCCGGACCGTGAGCGGGAGCAATCAGCCCCAGCATTTT	CTSSQDTPQSRTVSGSNQPQHF
TRBJ1-1	TRBV19	-	-	TGTGCCAGTAGAAGAGGGAACACTGAAGCTTTCTTT	CASRRGNTEAFF
TRBJ2-1	TRBV19	-	-	TGTGCCAGGAGAGGGCGAAGGTTCGAGCAGTTCTTC	CARRGRRFEQFF
TRBJ1-2	TRBV7-6	-	-	TGTGCCAGCAGCTTAAATAGGGCAGGCTATGGCTACACCTTC	CASSLNRAGYGYTF
TRBJ2-7	TRBV7-9	-	TRBD1	TGTGCCAGCAGCTCCCGGACAGGGGCAAACTACGAGCAGTACTTC	CASSSRTGANYEQYF
TRBJ1-1	TRBV2	-	TRBD1	TGTGCCAGCAGTGATGGGACAGGGAGACGAAACACTGAAGCTTTCTTT	CASSDGTGRRNTEAFF
TRBJ1-1	TRBV5-1	-	-	TGCGCCAGCAGCTTCCTGGCTAACACTGAAGCTTTCTTT	CASSFLANTEAFF
TRBJ1-5	TRBV7-6	once	TRBD1	TGTGCCAGCAGCCCTGGACAGGGGTCCTATAGCAATCAGCCCCAGCATTTT	CASSPGQGSYSNQPQHF
TRBJ2-1	TRBV5-1	-	-	TGCGCCAGCAGTCCCGGAGTCGGTGGTGAGCAGTTCTTC	CASSPGVGGEQFF
TRBJ2-1	TRBV3-1/TRBV3-2	-	-	TGTGCCAGCAGCCAAGCCGGGACGGCGCCGAGTAGCGGACCATACAATGAGCAGTTCTTC	CASSQAGTAPSSGPYNEQFF
TRBJ1-3	TRBV28	-	-	TGTGCCAGCAGTTTGCTCCTACGACGAGTGCCTGGAAACACCATATATTTT	CASSLLLRRVPGNTIYF
TRBJ1-1	TRBV11-3	-	-	TGTGCCAGCAGCTTAGATCTCGGGGGCCAAGCTTTCTTT	CASSLDLGGQAFF
TRBJ1-1	TRBV5-1	-	-	TGCGCCAGCAGCCCGAGGATGGGAGCTGAAGCTTTCTTT	CASSPRMGAEAFF
TRBJ1-5	TRBV30	-	-	TGTGCCTGGAGCAGTGGAGGCCGTAGCAATCAGCCCCAGCATTTT	CAWSSGGRSNQPQHF
TRBJ1-5	TRBV19	-	-	TGTGCCAGTAGTATACTAATAGGTGGTCAGCCCCAGCATTTT	CASSILIGGQPQHF
TRBJ2-3	TRBV9	-	-	TGTGCCAGCAGCGTAAAACTAGCAGGAGATACGCAGTATTTT	CASSVKLAGDTQYF
TRBJ2-7	TRBV28	-	-	TGTGCCAGCAGCCTTCGCTACGAGCAGTACTTC	CASSLRYEQYF
TRBJ2-1	TRBV27	-	TRBD1	TGTGCCAGCAGTTTCAGACAGGGACCCTACAATGAGCAGTTCTTC	CASSFRQGPYNEQFF
TRBJ1-4	TRBV27	-	-	TGTGCCAGCAGTAGAGACCTCCGGAAACTGTTTTTT	CASSRDLRKLFF
TRBJ2-5	TRBV5-4	once	-	TGTGCCAGCAGCTTATTAGGGGTATGGGAGACCCAGTACTTC	CASSLLGVWETQYF
TRBJ1-4	TRBV4-2	-	-	TGTGCCAGCAGCCCCGTCGGGGCACCAACTAATGAAAAACTGTTTTTT	CASSPVGAPTNEKLFF
TRBJ1-5	TRBV30	-	-	TGTGCCTGGAGAATGGGGGTGTCTCAGCCCCAGCATTTT	CAWRMGVSQPQHF
TRBJ2-1	TRBV18	-	TRBD2	TGTGCCAGCTCACCATACAGCACGGGACTAGCGGGAGCCCCGGGCTCCTACAATGAGCAGTTCTTC	CASSPYSTGLAGAPGSYNEQFF
TRBJ1-6	TRBV4-3	-	-	TGCGCCAGCAGCCGCTCCGGGGGGTATAATTCACCCCTCCACTTT	CASSRSGGYNSPLHF
TRBJ1-5	TRBV15	-	-	TGTGCCACCAGCAGAGATGGAAATCAGCCCCAGCATTTT	CATSRDGNQPQHF
TRBJ1-6	TRBV25-1	-	-	TGTGCCAGCAGGGGGTGGGATGTGGTATGGTCACCCCTCCACTTT	CASRGWDVVWSPLHF
TRBJ2-3	TRBV29-1	-	TRBD1	TGCAGCGTGGCCGGGACAGACACAAGGGATACGCAGTATTTT	CSVAGTDTRDTQYF
TRBJ2-3	TRBV10-2	-	-	TGCGCCAGTTCTCGCACAGATACGCAGTATTTT	CASSRTDTQYF
TRBJ2-7	TRBV30	-	TRBD1	TGTGCCTGGAGCCGACAGGGTCCCTACGAGCAGTACTTC	CAWSRQGPYEQYF
TRBJ2-2	TRBV7-2	-	-	TGTGCCAGCAGCTTAGCGTCGGGCAGGGCGAACACCGGGGAGCTGTTTTTT	CASSLASGRANTGELFF
TRBJ1-1	TRBV10-3	-	TRBD1	TGTGCCACCTCGGACAGGGGAACTGAAGCTTTCTTT	CATSDRGTEAFF
TRBJ1-1	TRBV6-5	-	TRBD1	TGTGCCAGCAAAAGGGGGCGGGCTGGGAACACTGAAGCTTTCTTT	CASKRGRAGNTEAFF
TRBJ2-1	TRBV19	-	TRBD1	TGTGCCAGTCGGGGACAGGGATTGTACGCTGGCTATGAGCAGTTCTTC	CASRGQGLYAGYEQFF
TRBJ2-1	TRBV11-1	-	TRBD2	TGTGCCAGCAGCTTAGGACTAGCGGGAAGTAATGAGCAGTTCTTC	CASSLGLAGSNEQFF
TRBJ2-7	TRBV5-1	-	TRBD2	TGCGCCAGCAGCTACAGCGGGGCCACCTACGAGCAGTACTTC	CASSYSGATYEQYF
TRBJ2-5	TRBV28	-	-	TGTGCCAGCAGTTTAACTAAAGAGACCCAGTACTTC	CASSLTKETQYF
TRBJ1-6	TRBV7-9	-	-	TGTGCCAGCATCCGAATGGGGGGGCGTTCAAATTCACCCCTCCACTTT	CASIRMGGRSNSPLHF